This TCR beta chain was retrieved from a study of T-cell memory formation after mild COVID-19. Study information: The study found TCR clusters largely donor specific.

Germline CDR1 MNHEY, CDR2 SVGEGT. CDR3 size: 14 residues. V gave up 2 bases and J gave up 7 bases, with 13 bases separating them. This clonotype was seen a few times. Its antigen is still unknown. The study's findings and limits: CD8+ contracting clones occupied EMRA, while CD4+ ones occupied mainly CM and EM. Memory from before infection featured some responding clones, which suggests cross-reactive memory joined. Day 15 to 85 contracting clones showed balanced CD4/CD8; day 15 to 37 expanders favored CD4+.

In TCRdb, the 5' RACE reads were re-called with MiXCR into one record per CDR3 protein. The table lists about 240,000 distinct CDR3 sequences, roughly 10% of them singletons. This clonotype originated in a man in his late teens or twenties who had mild COVID-19 (a few samples of this study predate the infection). Cell type and time point are not known. The sequenced sample consisted of PBMCs or a T cell subset sorted from them (not recorded which). The chain is built from TRBV6-2 or TRBV6-3 and TRBJ2-3; D is unresolved. In nucleotides, the CDR3 is TGTGCCAGCAGTTACAGAAGGGATAGGAATACGCAGTATTTT. It yields the protein CASSYRRDRNTQYF.